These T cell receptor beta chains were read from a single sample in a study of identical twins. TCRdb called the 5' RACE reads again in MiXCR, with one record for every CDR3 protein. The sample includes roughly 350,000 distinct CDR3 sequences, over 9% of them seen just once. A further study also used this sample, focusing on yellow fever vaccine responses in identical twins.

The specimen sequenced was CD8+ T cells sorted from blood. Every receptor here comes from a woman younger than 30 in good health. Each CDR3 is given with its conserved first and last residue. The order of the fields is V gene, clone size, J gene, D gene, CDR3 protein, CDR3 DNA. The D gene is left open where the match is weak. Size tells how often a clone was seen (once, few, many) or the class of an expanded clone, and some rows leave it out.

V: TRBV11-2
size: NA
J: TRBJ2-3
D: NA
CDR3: CASSLGWSNTDTQYF
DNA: TGTGCCAGCAGCCTAGGGTGGAGTAACACAGATACGCAGTATTTT

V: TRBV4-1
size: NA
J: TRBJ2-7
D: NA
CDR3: CASSQDRFAYEQYF
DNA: TGCGCCAGCAGCCAAGACAGGTTTGCCTACGAGCAGTACTTC

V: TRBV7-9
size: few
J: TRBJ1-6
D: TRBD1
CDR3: CASSLTGTDNYNSPLHF
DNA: TGTGCCAGCAGCTTAACCGGGACAGACAACTATAATTCACCCCTCCACTTT

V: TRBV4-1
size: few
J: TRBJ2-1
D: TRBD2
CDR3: CASSPGGGSGGASSYNEQFF
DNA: TGCGCCAGCAGCCCGGGTGGGGGTAGCGGGGGGGCAAGCTCCTACAATGAGCAGTTCTTC

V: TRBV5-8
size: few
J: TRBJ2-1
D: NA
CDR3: CASRPRVDEQFF
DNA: TGTGCCAGCAGGCCCAGGGTCGATGAGCAGTTCTTC

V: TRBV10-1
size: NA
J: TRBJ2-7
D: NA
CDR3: CASSDSNLGDEQYF
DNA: TGCGCCAGCAGTGATTCCAACCTCGGGGACGAGCAGTACTTC

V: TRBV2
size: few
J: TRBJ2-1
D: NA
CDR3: CASSLSLALYNEQFF
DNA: TGTGCCAGCAGTTTGTCTCTAGCGCTGTACAATGAGCAGTTCTTC

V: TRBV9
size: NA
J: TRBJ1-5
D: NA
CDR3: CASSVGLDQPQHF
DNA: TGTGCCAGCAGCGTAGGCTTGGATCAGCCCCAGCATTTT

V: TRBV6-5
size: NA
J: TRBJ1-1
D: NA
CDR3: CASSYGRSEAFF
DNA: TGTGCCAGCAGTTACGGGCGGAGTGAAGCTTTCTTT

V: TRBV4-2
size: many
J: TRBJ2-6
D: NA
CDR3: CASSQGPAAGGANVLTF
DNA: TGTGCCAGCAGCCAAGGCCCGGCGGCCGGTGGGGCCAACGTCCTGACTTTC

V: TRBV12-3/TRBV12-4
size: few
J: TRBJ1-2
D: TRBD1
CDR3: CASSAGGRYGYTF
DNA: TGTGCCAGCAGCGCAGGGGGCCGCTATGGCTACACCTTC

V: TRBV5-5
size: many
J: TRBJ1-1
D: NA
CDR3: CASSLRRNTEAFF
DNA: TGTGCCAGCAGCTTACGGCGGAACACTGAAGCTTTCTTT

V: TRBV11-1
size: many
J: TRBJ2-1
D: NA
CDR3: CASSLGFGGEQFF
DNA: TGTGCCAGCAGCTTAGGATTTGGGGGTGAGCAGTTCTTC

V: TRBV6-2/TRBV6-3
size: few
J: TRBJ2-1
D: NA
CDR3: CASSYMFQSSYNEQFF
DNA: TGTGCCAGCAGTTACATGTTCCAGAGCTCCTACAATGAGCAGTTCTTC

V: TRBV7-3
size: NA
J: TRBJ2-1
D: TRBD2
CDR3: CASSSSGSSPDEQFF
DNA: TGTGCCAGCAGCTCCAGCGGGAGTAGTCCTGATGAGCAGTTCTTC

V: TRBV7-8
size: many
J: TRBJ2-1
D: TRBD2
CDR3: CASSHGTSDYNEQFF
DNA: TGTGCCAGCAGCCACGGGACTAGCGATTACAATGAGCAGTTCTTC

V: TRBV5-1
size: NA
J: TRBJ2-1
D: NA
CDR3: CASSLVVGGLHNEQFF
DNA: TGCGCCAGCAGCTTGGTGGTTGGGGGACTTCACAATGAGCAGTTCTTC